A single sample is the source of the 32 T cell receptor beta chains below, sequenced in a study of T cells in Graves' hyperthyroidism and ophthalmopathy. Amplification yielded TCR beta CDR3 regions, with RNA transcripts as the source. The HTBI primer set was used in a first-round RT-PCR of the TCR CDR3. TCRdb analysed the multiplex PCR reads with MiXCR anew, one entry per CDR3 protein. This table holds about 520,000 distinct CDR3 sequences, around 24% found once. The specimen was blood. These receptors all come from a woman aged 25 to 45 with Graves' ophthalmopathy.

The gene calls are TRBV5-1 and TRBJ1-5; possible D gene TRBD1, 5 bases. The CDR3 consists of 13 residues. Germline values: CDR1 SGHRS, CDR2 YFSETQ. Trimming took off 4 bases at V and 7 bases at J, with 12 bases between the two ends. The CDR3 sequence: CASSIRVGQPQHF. The CDR3 bases are TGCGCCAGCAGCATCAGGGTGGGCCAGCCCCAGCATTTT.

This clonotype was picked up many times. The rearrangement links TRBV5-1 to TRBJ1-2; D gene uncertain. Germline V lookup: CDR1 SGHRS, CDR2 YFSETQ. This CDR3 is 15 amino acids long. Deletions cut 1 base from V and 0 bases from J, with 10 bases between. DNA for the CDR3: TGCGCCAGCAGCTTGTTTTACGGAGCTAACTATGGCTACACCTTC. Translating gives CASSLFYGANYGYTF.

This clonotype was detected many times. This chain uses TRBV6-5 with TRBJ1-2; D is undetermined. The CDR3 covers 14 residues. Germline V gene lookup returns CDR1 MNHEY and CDR2 SVGAGI. With 0 bases removed from V and 6 bases from J, the gap between germline ends came to 11 bases. CDR3 in amino acids: CASSYSRPPNGYTF. In DNA form, the CDR3 reads TGTGCCAGCAGTTACTCACGGCCGCCGAATGGCTACACCTTC.

This clonotype was detected many times. The chain combines TRBV7-9 with TRBJ2-2; maybe TRBD1 (5 bases). Trimming took off 0 bases at V and 3 bases at J, with 11 bases between the two ends. Per germline, CDR1 SEHNR and CDR2 FQNEAQ (reference sequence). The CDR3 spans 16 residues. This chain's CDR3 is CASSLAGHGDTGELFF. The CDR3, as DNA: TGTGCCAGCAGCTTAGCGGGGCATGGCGACACCGGGGAGCTGTTTTTT.

This clonotype has a count of ten or more. V and J are TRBV7-2 and TRBJ1-1; TRBD1 matches at 9 bases. The J segment lost 10 bases and the V segment lost 0 bases, leaving 9 bases of the junction unmatched. Germline V gives CDR1 SGHTA, CDR2 FQGNSA. CDR3 length: 15 residues. The CDR3 sequence is CASSLAPGQGGGAFF. The CDR3 coding sequence is TGTGCCAGCAGCTTAGCTCCGGGACAGGGCGGGGGAGCTTTCTTT.

This clonotype was counted many times. This chain links TRBV2 with TRBJ1-2; tentatively, D is TRBD1 (6 bases). The CDR3 sequence is 14 residues long. Germline V gene sequence: CDR1 SNHLY, CDR2 FYNNEI. Trimming cost V 2 bases and J 4 bases, with 11 bases left between them. The CDR3 reads CASSEKQGLYGYTF. The CDR3 DNA follows: TGTGCCAGCAGTGAAAAACAGGGCCTCTATGGCTACACCTTC.

This clonotype was seen repeatedly, ten times or more. The rearrangement uses TRBV6-1 and TRBJ2-5, with 8 bases lining up with TRBD1. Trimming cost V 6 bases and J 5 bases; bases outside gene matches: 8. CDR1 is MNHNS, CDR2 SASEGT, per germline. This CDR3 has 14 amino acids. The CDR3 DNA is TGTGCCAGCAGCCGACAGGGGATTTGGGAGACCCAGTACTTC. It yields the protein CASSRQGIWETQYF.

The table lists this clonotype with many counts. This rearrangement joins TRBV7-2 to TRBJ1-6; D unresolved. Trimming removed 1 base from V and 7 bases from J, with 14 bases in between. CDR1 and CDR2 from the germline V gene are SGHTA and FQGNSA. The CDR3 has 16 amino acids. CDR3 sequence (DNA): TGTGCCAGCAGCTTAGTAGCCATCTGGCGAAATTCACCCCTCCACTTT. Its translation is CASSLVAIWRNSPLHF. Filled out from reference TRBV7-2 and TRBJ1-6, the complete variable domain reads GAGVSQSPSNKVTEKGKDVELRCDPISGHTALYWYRQSLGQGLEFLIYFQGNSAPDKSGLPSDRFSAERTGGSVSTLTIQRTQQEDSAVYLCASSLVAIWRNSPLHFGNGTRLTVT.

This clonotype was seen many times. This rearrangement joins TRBV19 to TRBJ1-5, with D maybe TRBD1 (6 bases). CDR1 LNHDA and CDR2 SQIVND come from the germline V gene (reference sequence). The CDR3 totals 14 residues. Trimming left V 4 bases short and J 9 bases short, with 16 bases between. CDR3 protein: CASSNYRVGWPQHF. In DNA, the CDR3 is TGTGCCAGTAGTAACTACAGGGTTGGGTGGCCCCAGCATTTT.

This clonotype has ten or more counts. The genes are TRBV4-1 and TRBJ1-1, with D uncertain. This CDR3 has 15 residues. V was cut by 0 bases and J by 4 bases, with 12 bases left in between. Germline assignment: CDR1 MGHRA and CDR2 YSYEKL. The CDR3 DNA is TGCGCCAGCAGCCAAGATTTACCGCTGGGCACTGAAGCTTTCTTT. Amino acids: CASSQDLPLGTEAFF.

This clonotype was counted between two and nine times. The chain has TRBV5-6 and TRBJ1-2, with 10 bases that match TRBD1. Germline CDR1 SGHDT, CDR2 YYEEEE. The junction had 5 bases not matched to a gene; V was cut back by 4 bases and J by 2 bases. The length of the CDR3 is 15 residues. The CDR3 loop is CASSVRTGGNYGYTF. The CDR3, as DNA: TGTGCCAGCAGCGTGCGGACAGGGGGGAACTATGGCTACACCTTC.

This clonotype has a count of ten or more. The chain uses TRBV19 and TRBJ2-7; D might be TRBD1 (5 bases). There are 14 residues in the CDR3. Germline V gene sequence: CDR1 LNHDA, CDR2 SQIVND (reference sequence). Trimming shortened V by 3 bases and J by 1 base, and 10 bases separated the two germline ends. This chain's CDR3 is CASSIFRGSYEQYF. The CDR3 DNA reads TGTGCCAGTAGTATTTTTAGGGGATCCTACGAGCAGTACTTC.

Many counts were recorded for this clonotype. J is TRBJ2-2 and V is TRBV5-6, with D perhaps TRBD2 (6 bases). V was pared by 4 bases and J by 7 bases, with 11 bases between. The CDR3 length is 13 residues. The V gene's germline CDR1 is SGHDT and CDR2 YYEEEE. The CDR3 DNA reads TGTGCCAGCAGCGAAGGAGGGAGCGGGGAGCTGTTTTTT. Protein product: CASSEGGSGELFF.

This clonotype has a count of ten or more. The J gene is TRBJ1-1, the V gene TRBV20-1; the D gene is possibly TRBD1 (6 bases). V was shortened by 1 base and J by 11 bases, with 11 bases between the two germline ends. Germline V gene sequence: CDR1 DFQATT, CDR2 SNEGSKA (reference sequence). The CDR3 covers 11 residues. CDR3 in amino acids: CSARGGQRAFF. For the CDR3, the DNA is TGCAGTGCTAGAGGGGGGCAGAGGGCTTTCTTT.

This clonotype was recorded at least ten times. The chain is built from TRBV19 and TRBJ1-1, with D unresolved. The germline V and J ends were trimmed by 4 bases and 0 bases, with 6 bases remaining between them. The CDR3 has 13 residues. Germline CDR1 LNHDA, CDR2 SQIVND (reference sequence). CDR3 bases: TGTGCCAGTAGTAAACAGTTGAACACTGAAGCTTTCTTT. This sequence encodes CASSKQLNTEAFF.

This clonotype was detected ten times or more. The V and J genes are TRBV27 and TRBJ1-5; D is possibly TRBD1 (5 bases). CDR1 MNHEY and CDR2 SMNVEV come from the germline V gene (reference sequence). Deletions cut 4 bases from V and 2 bases from J, with 12 bases between. This CDR3 spans 15 amino acids. CDR3 DNA: TGTGCCAGCAGTTCGGGAATAGGGGGCAATCAGCCCCAGCATTTT. This gives the protein CASSSGIGGNQPQHF.

The gene calls are TRBV30 and TRBJ1-1; TRBD1 matches 7 bases. This CDR3 contains 14 residues. V shed 3 bases, J shed 6 bases, and the junction held 10 bases outside the gene matches. Germline assignment: CDR1 GTSNPN and CDR2 SVGIG (reference sequence). The CDR3, as DNA: TGTGCCTGGAGCGAGGGAGGGGGCTGGTCTGAAGCTTTCTTT. Protein sequence: CAWSEGGGWSEAFF.

The sample holds many counts of this clonotype. The chain uses TRBV2 and TRBJ1-1, with D unclear. The germline V and J ends were trimmed by 2 bases and 5 bases, with 9 bases remaining between them. CDR1 SNHLY and CDR2 FYNNEI come from the germline V gene. This CDR3 has 13 amino acids. The DNA for the CDR3 is TGTGCCAGCAGTGAACGGCTTGGGACTGAAGCTTTCTTT. Its translation: CASSERLGTEAFF. The whole variable domain, remainder taken from reference TRBV2 and TRBJ1-1, is EPEVTQTPSHQVTQMGQEVILRCVPISNHLYFYWYRQILGQKVEFLVSFYNNEISEKSEIFDDQFSVERPDGSNFTLKIRSTKLEDSAMYFCASSERLGTEAFFGQGTRLTVV.

Ten or more counts support this clonotype. V usage is TRBV6-1 and J usage is TRBJ1-3; 7 bases line up with TRBD1. Germline CDR1 MNHNS, CDR2 SASEGT. The CDR3 has 14 residues. The V and J ends lost 6 bases and 3 bases, in that order; junction bases with no gene match: 5. CDR3 protein: CASRPGTDGNTIYF. The CDR3 bases are TGTGCCAGCAGACCCGGGACAGATGGAAACACCATATATTTT.

This clonotype was seen a handful of times. The chain links TRBV20-1 to TRBJ1-3; D may be TRBD1 (5 bases). V lost 6 bases, J lost 3 bases, and 15 bases lay in between. Germline values: CDR1 DFQATT, CDR2 SNEGSKA (reference sequence). There are 14 residues in the CDR3. CDR3 region: CSASRDPSGNTIYF. As DNA, the CDR3 is TGCAGTGCCAGCCGGGACCCCAGTGGAAACACCATATATTTT.

This clonotype has ten or more counts. The chain is built from TRBV6-1 and TRBJ1-5; D remains ambiguous. The V and J ends lost 3 bases and 6 bases respectively, with 9 bases between them. Germline V CDR1 and CDR2: MNHNS, SASEGT. The CDR3 is 13 amino acids. The CDR3 reads CASSEQEIQPQHF. The CDR3 nucleotides read TGTGCCAGCAGTGAGCAGGAAATTCAGCCCCAGCATTTT.

This clonotype was picked up many times. The chain joins TRBV5-1 to TRBJ1-1, with 7 bases that match TRBD1. The CDR3 is 14 amino acids. Trimming cost V 8 bases and J 5 bases; bases outside gene matches: 12. CDR1 is SGHRS and CDR2 is YFSETQ in the germline V gene. The CDR3 DNA reads as TGCGCCAGTGAGCAGGGGGTAGAGGGAACTGAAGCTTTCTTT. Protein product: CASEQGVEGTEAFF.

CDR3 coding DNA: TGTGCCAGCAGTGAAGCGTCGGGGACAGCACTACACTACACCTTC. Translation gives CASSEASGTALHYTF. The chain recombines TRBV6-1 with TRBJ1-2; 7 bases fit TRBD1. The length of the CDR3 is 15 residues. Germline V gene data show CDR1 as MNHNS and CDR2 as SASEGT. J was trimmed by 10 bases and V by 0 bases; bases with no gene match: 11.

This clonotype occurred a few times. The chain employs TRBV19 and TRBJ2-7; D gene ambiguous. The CDR3 contains 13 residues. Germline V gene lookup returns CDR1 LNHDA and CDR2 SQIVND (reference sequence). Trimming left V 3 bases short and J 4 bases short, with 10 bases between. The CDR3 loop is CASSIHGEYEQYF. Here the CDR3 DNA reads TGTGCCAGTAGTATCCACGGAGAATACGAGCAGTACTTC. Full variable domain (missing parts from reference TRBV19 and TRBJ2-7): DGGITQSPKYLFRKEGQNVTLSCEQNLNHDAMYWYRQDPGQGLRLIYYSQIVNDFQKGDIAEGYSVSREKKESFPLTVTSAQKNPTAFYLCASSIHGEYEQYFGPGTRLTVT.

The chain is built from TRBV6-1 and TRBJ2-3; D possibly corresponds to TRBD1 (6 bases). The CDR3 has 15 residues. V was trimmed by 5 bases and J by 1 base, leaving 13 bases between them. Germline V gene data show CDR1 as MNHNS and CDR2 as SASEGT. This CDR3 is CASSPQPGGTDTQYF. The CDR3 DNA reads TGTGCCAGCAGTCCCCAACCAGGGGGCACAGATACGCAGTATTTT.

The rearrangement joins TRBV7-2 to TRBJ2-7; D could derive from TRBD1 or TRBD2 (5 bases each). The CDR3 contains 15 residues. The V end was cut by 5 bases, the J end by 7 bases, with 21 bases between. The germline V gene has CDR1 SGHTA and CDR2 FQGNSA. CDR3 bases: TGTGCCAGCAGCCGTCTGGCCGGGGCAATGGGGGAGCAGTACTTC. It codes for CASSRLAGAMGEQYF. The variable domain in full, with the rest retrieved from reference TRBV7-2 and TRBJ2-7, is GAGVSQSPSNKVTEKGKDVELRCDPISGHTALYWYRQSLGQGLEFLIYFQGNSAPDKSGLPSDRFSAERTGGSVSTLTIQRTQQEDSAVYLCASSRLAGAMGEQYFGPGTRLTVT.

This clonotype was counted once. With a much larger clone just one base away, this may be a read error. No conserved phenylalanine or tryptophan ends this CDR3, so it is likely a read error. This chain uses TRBV6-4 with TRBJ2-7; D tentatively fits TRBD1 or TRBD2 (5 bases each). This CDR3 is 15 amino acids long. Per the germline V gene, CDR1 is MRHNA and CDR2 is SNTAGT. Trimming stripped 3 bases from V and 0 bases from J, with 12 bases between. CDR3 sequence (DNA): TGTGCCAGCAGTGAGAGGGACGGAAGCTCCTACGAGCAGTACCTC. It codes for CASSERDGSSYEQYL.

The chain employs TRBV12-3 or TRBV12-4 and TRBJ1-1, with D unclear. This CDR3 comprises 11 residues. Trimming stripped 8 bases from V and 10 bases from J, with 14 bases between. CDR3 protein: CASHSFRRAFF. The CDR3 DNA reads TGTGCCAGCCATTCCTTCAGACGAGCTTTCTTT.

At least ten counts were recorded for this clonotype. The J gene is TRBJ2-7, the V gene TRBV14; 10 nucleotides match TRBD2. In germline, CDR1 is SGHDN, CDR2 FVKESK. V gave up 0 bases and J gave up 1 base; unmatched junction bases: 12. This CDR3 comprises 19 residues. The CDR3 region has the DNA TGTGCCAGCAGCCAAGACCGCGTAGCGGGGGGTCGGTCGTCCTACGAGCAGTACTTC. This translates into CASSQDRVAGGRSSYEQYF.

At least ten counts were recorded for this clonotype. This chain links TRBV20-1 with TRBJ1-1; TRBD1 might be the D (5 bases). Looked up from germline, CDR1 is DFQATT and CDR2 is SNEGSKA (reference sequence). This CDR3 has 14 amino acids. Trimming took off 0 bases at V and 1 base at J, with 9 bases between the two ends. CDR3 residues: CSARDGQGNTEAFF. CDR3 DNA: TGCAGTGCTAGAGATGGGCAGGGGAACACTGAAGCTTTCTTT.

The V and J genes are TRBV12-3 or TRBV12-4 and TRBJ2-7; either TRBD1 or TRBD2 may fit D (5 bases each). The CDR3 loop spans 13 amino acids. V was shortened by 6 bases and J by 2 bases, with 11 bases between the two germline ends. Written as DNA, the CDR3 is TGTGCCAGCAGCGGGGACCCCCCCTACGAGCAGTACTTC. The encoded protein is CASSGDPPYEQYF.

Many counts were recorded for this clonotype. This rearrangement joins TRBV10-3 to TRBJ1-1; 10 bases align to TRBD1. The CDR3 runs to 13 residues. With 3 bases clipped from V and 7 bases from J, the junction kept 2 bases outside the gene matches. Per the germline V gene, CDR1 is ENHRY and CDR2 is SYGVKD. The CDR3 here is CAISDRTGGEAFF. The CDR3 DNA sequence: TGTGCCATCAGTGACAGGACAGGGGGTGAAGCTTTCTTT.